This entry lists 14 T cell receptor beta chains sequenced from one sample in a study of beta chain features in type 1 diabetes. Findings and caveats of the study: Among patients with Type 1 diabetes, TCRB CDR3s were moderately but significantly shorter in every one of the four CD4+ subsets.

Of the isolated RNA, all was reverse transcribed, and so the sequenced material was expressed TCRB transcripts. This table comes from immunoSEQ multiplex PCR, and its TCRdb copy is limited to in-frame clones, with some not included. Here the sample spans about 660,000 clones, roughly 13% being singletons. Antigen specificity for these receptors is unknown. The specimen sequenced was naive CD4+ T cells from blood. These receptors were collected from a man aged 18 to 30 with type 1 diabetes.

CDR3 sequence: CASSSYGTEYEQYF. CDR3 sequence (DNA): TGTGCCAGCAGCTCTTACGGGACAGAGTACGAGCAGTACTTC. V gene TRBV7-8 combines with J gene TRBJ2-7, with 7 bases fitting TRBD1. This CDR3 is 14 amino acids long. The germline V gene encodes CDR1 SGHVS and CDR2 FQNEAQ. V was pared by 4 bases and J by 4 bases, with 7 bases of the junction left unmatched.

The rearrangement joins TRBV18 to TRBJ2-1; the match to TRBD1 covers 7 bases. Per the germline V gene, CDR1 is KGHSH and CDR2 is LQKENI. This CDR3 has 14 residues. V shed 2 bases and J 9 bases; nucleotides not matched to a gene: 7. The CDR3 DNA reads as TGTGCCAGCTCACCAAGACAGGGATCGGCTGAGCAGTTCTTC. This codes for CASSPRQGSAEQFF.

This chain connects TRBV29-1 to TRBJ2-2; D ambiguous. V was shortened by 4 bases and J by 6 bases, with 12 bases between the two germline ends. Germline V gene data show CDR1 as SQVTM and CDR2 as ANQGSEA. This CDR3 is built from 13 residues. The CDR3 loop is CSVGQVGAGELFF. CDR3 in DNA: TGCAGCGTTGGCCAAGTCGGCGCCGGGGAGCTGTTTTTT.

V gene TRBV15 combines with J gene TRBJ1-1, with 9 nucleotides matching TRBD1. Looked up from germline, CDR1 is LNHNV and CDR2 is YYDKDF (reference sequence). V gave up 5 bases and J gave up 1 base; unmatched junction bases: 11. This CDR3 is 17 amino acids long. The CDR3 here is CATSRGGTGWRNTEAFF. In DNA, the CDR3 is TGTGCCACCAGCCGGGGGGGGACAGGGTGGAGGAACACTGAAGCTTTCTTT.

The rearrangement links TRBV6-1 to TRBJ2-1, with 9 positions matching TRBD2. This CDR3 is built from 15 residues. The V and J ends lost 4 bases and 2 bases, in that order; junction bases with no gene match: 3. The V gene's germline CDR1 is MNHNS and CDR2 SASEGT. CDR3: CASSASGIPYNEQFF. The DNA for the CDR3 is TGTGCCAGCAGTGCTAGCGGGATCCCCTACAATGAGCAGTTCTTC.

The sample holds a few counts of this clone. The chain employs TRBV28 and TRBJ2-5, with D possibly TRBD1 on 6 matching bases. V was pared by 1 base and J by 5 bases, with 14 bases between. From germline, CDR1 is MDHEN and CDR2 SYDVKM. The CDR3 sequence is 15 residues long. The CDR3 coding sequence is TGTGCCAGCAGTTTATACGTCGGACAGCGGGAGACCCAGTACTTC. Residues: CASSLYVGQRETQYF.

This clone has a handful of counts. The rearrangement links TRBV4-3 to TRBJ2-7, with D perhaps matching TRBD1 or TRBD2 (5 bases each). The CDR3 totals 21 residues. Germline assignment: CDR1 LGHNA and CDR2 YSLEER. Trimming removed 3 bases from V and 1 base from J, with 31 bases in between. CDR3 loop: CASSQVPFGRDVSRYSYEQYF. The CDR3 DNA reads TGCGCCAGCAGCCAGGTCCCCTTCGGCAGGGACGTATCCCGATATTCCTACGAGCAGTACTTC.

V and J are TRBV7-2 and TRBJ1-1; D unclear. The CDR3 is 13 amino acids. Looked up from germline, CDR1 is SGHTA and CDR2 is FQGNSA. Trimming took 4 bases from V and 2 from J, leaving 8 bases between them. The CDR3 sequence: CASSSGSNTEAFF. The CDR3 DNA follows: TGTGCCAGCAGCTCGGGGAGTAACACTGAAGCTTTCTTT. The entire variable domain, with the rest obtained from reference TRBV7-2 and TRBJ1-1, is as follows: GAGVSQSPSNKVTEKGKDVELRCDPISGHTALYWYRQSLGQGLEFLIYFQGNSAPDKSGLPSDRFSAERTGGSVSTLTIQRTQQEDSAVYLCASSSGSNTEAFFGQGTRLTVV.

The chain joins TRBV14 to TRBJ2-3; D remains ambiguous. Trimming shortened V by 0 bases and J by 6 bases, and 16 bases separated the two germline ends. Germline V lookup: CDR1 SGHDN, CDR2 FVKESK. The CDR3 is 16 amino acids. The CDR3 spells CASSQDWGVSADTQYF. CDR3 DNA sequence: TGTGCCAGCAGCCAAGATTGGGGTGTTTCAGCGGATACGCAGTATTTT.

The chain has TRBV4-3 and TRBJ2-2; D is uncertain. V was shortened by 1 base and J by 3 bases, with 6 bases between the two germline ends. CDR3 size: 14 residues. CDR1 LGHNA and CDR2 YSLEER come from the germline V gene. The CDR3 bases are TGCGCCAGCAGCCAAGTCAGTTACACCGGGGAGCTGTTTTTT. Translating gives CASSQVSYTGELFF.

The chain uses TRBV2 and TRBJ2-5; 9 bases fit TRBD1. V shed 7 bases and J 3 bases; nucleotides not matched to a gene: 6. This CDR3 spans 14 amino acids. Germline V CDR1 and CDR2: SNHLY, FYNNEI. This CDR3 reads CASTLRTGEETQYF. CDR3 nucleotide sequence: TGTGCCAGCACCCTCAGGACAGGGGAAGAGACCCAGTACTTC.

The chain joins TRBV6-5 to TRBJ2-4; D might be TRBD2 (5 bases). The ends were cut back, 6 bases at V and 2 bases at J, with 11 bases in the middle. The CDR3 covers 14 residues. Germline assignment: CDR1 MNHEY and CDR2 SVGAGI. The CDR3 reads CASRTRNSKNIQYF. In nucleotides, the CDR3 is TGTGCCAGCAGAACTAGAAATTCCAAAAACATTCAGTACTTC.

This chain uses TRBV5-6 with TRBJ1-5; no clear D. CDR3 length equals 16 residues. V lost 1 base and J lost 1, with 12 bases in between. Germline-derived CDR1 and CDR2 are SGHDT and YYEEEE. CDR3 nucleotides: TGTGCCAGCAGCTTGTACCTTGGTCGGAGCAATCAGCCCCAGCATTTT. Translation gives CASSLYLGRSNQPQHF.

This sequence joins TRBV7-9 and TRBJ2-7; possible D gene TRBD1, 6 bases. The CDR3 consists of 14 residues. V was shortened by 5 bases and J by 2 bases, with 13 bases between the two germline ends. Germline loops: CDR1 SEHNR, CDR2 FQNEAQ (reference sequence). The CDR3: CASSDDRTPYEQYF. As DNA, the CDR3 is TGTGCCAGCAGCGATGACAGGACCCCCTACGAGCAGTACTTC.